What follows describes a single T cell receptor beta chain. As yet, its antigen is unknown. The data stem from a study of radiotherapy plus CTLA-4 blockade in lung cancer. Overall study results and limits: Blood TCR clones of tumor origin expanded after radiotherapy plus ipilimumab.

Germline-derived CDR1 and CDR2 are SNHLY and FYNNEI. J was trimmed by 1 base and V by 8 bases; bases with no gene match: 6. This CDR3 region has 14 residues. Generated by immunoSEQ multiplex PCR, the TCRdb table keeps only in-frame clones and is missing some. The sample lists 24,000 or so clones, about three quarters occurring once. This specimen consisted of peripheral blood, obtained from a patient treated with radiotherapy plus ipilimumab. J is TRBJ2-3 and V is TRBV2; 7 positions match TRBD1. This TCR came from a human donor with non-small cell lung cancer who had stable disease on radiotherapy plus ipilimumab. The CDR3 bases are TGTGCCAGCGCCGGAACAGGGGGCACAGATACGCAGTATTTT. Its protein is CASAGTGGTDTQYF.